This T cell receptor (beta chain) originates from a study of brain T cells in children with intractable seizures. Surgery cases with the highest brain T cell transcript signatures were chosen for sequencing. Before surgery, patients took at least one anti-epileptic drug. Using immunoSEQ multiplex PCR, the repertoire was profiled, and TCRdb retains in-frame clones only, with some absent. This sample has about 76,000 clones, with approximately 94% found just once. Germline CDR1 SEHNR, CDR2 FQNEAQ (reference sequence). The CDR3 sequence is 15 residues long. Unmatched junction bases numbered 5, after V lost 5 bases and J lost 2 bases.

The chain uses TRBV7-9 and TRBJ2-2; TRBD1 matches 7 bases. The receptor comes from a boy younger than two with tuberous sclerosis and intractable seizures. Material: peripheral blood, obtained at surgery. The CDR3 region is CASSRGQINTGELFF. The CDR3 region has the DNA TGTGCCAGCAGCAGGGGACAGATCAACACCGGGGAGCTGTTTTTT.